The following is a T cell receptor (beta chain) sequence with its context. This CDR3 has 14 amino acids. V lost 1 base, J lost 8 bases, and 11 bases lay in between. Per germline, CDR1 MNHNS and CDR2 SASEGT. TCRdb's table, derived via immunoSEQ multiplex PCR, lists solely in-frame clones and lacks some. The sample has about 220,000 clones; 82% are singletons. The data originate from a study of blood T cell repertoires in COVID-19. The chain joins TRBV6-1 to TRBJ1-4; D not resolved. This TCR came from an elderly woman with acute or convalescent COVID-19. Sequenced sample: peripheral blood. The CDR3 DNA reads TGTGCCAGCAGTGAAGGAGGGATAGGAGAAAAACTGTTTTTT. Amino acids: CASSEGGIGEKLFF.